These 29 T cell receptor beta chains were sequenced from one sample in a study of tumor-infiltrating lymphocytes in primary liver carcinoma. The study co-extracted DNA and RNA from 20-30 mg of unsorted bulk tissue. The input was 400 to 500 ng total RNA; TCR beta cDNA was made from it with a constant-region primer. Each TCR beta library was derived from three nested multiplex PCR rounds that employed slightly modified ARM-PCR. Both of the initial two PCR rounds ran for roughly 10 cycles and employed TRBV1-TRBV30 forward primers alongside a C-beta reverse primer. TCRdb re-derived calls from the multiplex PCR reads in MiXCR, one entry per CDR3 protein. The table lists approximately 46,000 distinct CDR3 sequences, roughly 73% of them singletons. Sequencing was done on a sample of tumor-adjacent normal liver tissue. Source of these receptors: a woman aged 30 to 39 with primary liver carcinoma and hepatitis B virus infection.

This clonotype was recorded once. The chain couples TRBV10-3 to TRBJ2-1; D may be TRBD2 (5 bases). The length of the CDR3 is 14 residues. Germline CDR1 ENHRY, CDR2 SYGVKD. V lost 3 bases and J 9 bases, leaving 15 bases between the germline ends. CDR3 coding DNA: TGTGCCATCAGTGATGTAGAGGGCATCGGTGAGCAGTTCTTC. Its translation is CAISDVEGIGEQFF.

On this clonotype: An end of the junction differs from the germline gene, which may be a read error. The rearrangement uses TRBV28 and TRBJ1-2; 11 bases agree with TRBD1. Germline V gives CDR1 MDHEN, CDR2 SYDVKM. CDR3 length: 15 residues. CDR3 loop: CASIQGQGANHGHAF. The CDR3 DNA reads TGTGCCAGCATCCAAGGACAGGGGGCTAACCATGGCCACGCCTTC.

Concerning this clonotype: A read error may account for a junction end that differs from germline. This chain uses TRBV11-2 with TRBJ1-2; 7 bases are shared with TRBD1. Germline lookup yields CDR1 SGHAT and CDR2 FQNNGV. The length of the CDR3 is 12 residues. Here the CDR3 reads CASTQGGGGYAF. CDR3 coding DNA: TGTGCCAGCACTCAGGGGGGTGGAGGCTATGCCTTC.

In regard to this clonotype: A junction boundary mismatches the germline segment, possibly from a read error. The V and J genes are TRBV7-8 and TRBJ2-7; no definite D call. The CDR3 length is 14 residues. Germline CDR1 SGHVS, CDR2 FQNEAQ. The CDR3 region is CASSTLLLSPEQYF. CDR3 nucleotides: TGTGCCAGCAGCACCCTACTGTTGTCCCCCGAGCAATACTTC. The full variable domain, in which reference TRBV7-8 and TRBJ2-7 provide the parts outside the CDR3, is GAGVSQSPRYKVAKRGQDVALRCDPISGHVSLFWYQQALGQGPEFLTYFQNEAQLDKSGLPSDRFFAERPEGSVSTLKIQRTQQEDSAVYLCASSTLLLSPEQYFGPGTRLTVT.

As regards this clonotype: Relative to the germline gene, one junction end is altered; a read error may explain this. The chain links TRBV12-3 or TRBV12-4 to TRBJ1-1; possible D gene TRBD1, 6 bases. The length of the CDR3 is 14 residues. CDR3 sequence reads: CASNLGGGGIEAFF. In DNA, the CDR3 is TGTGCCAGCAATTTAGGGGGTGGGGGCATTGAAGCTTTCTTT.

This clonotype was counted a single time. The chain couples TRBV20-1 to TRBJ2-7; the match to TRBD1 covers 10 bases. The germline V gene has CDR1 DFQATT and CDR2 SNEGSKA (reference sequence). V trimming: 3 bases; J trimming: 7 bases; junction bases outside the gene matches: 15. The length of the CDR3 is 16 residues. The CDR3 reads CSARVFGDRGLREQYF. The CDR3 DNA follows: TGCAGTGCTAGGGTCTTTGGGGACAGGGGTTTAAGGGAGCAGTACTTC.

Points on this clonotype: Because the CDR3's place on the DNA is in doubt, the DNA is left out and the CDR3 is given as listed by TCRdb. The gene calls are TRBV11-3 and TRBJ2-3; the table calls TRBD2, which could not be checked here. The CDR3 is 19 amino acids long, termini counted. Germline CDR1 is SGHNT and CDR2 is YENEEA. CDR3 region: CVSSLGFGAGAGGTDTWYF.

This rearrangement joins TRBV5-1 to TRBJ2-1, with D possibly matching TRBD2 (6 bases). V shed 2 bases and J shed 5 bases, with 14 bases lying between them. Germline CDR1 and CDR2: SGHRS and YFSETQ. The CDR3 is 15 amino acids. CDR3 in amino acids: CASSFGRGKDNEQFF. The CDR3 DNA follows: TGCGCCAGCAGCTTTGGACGCGGGAAAGACAATGAGCAGTTCTTC.

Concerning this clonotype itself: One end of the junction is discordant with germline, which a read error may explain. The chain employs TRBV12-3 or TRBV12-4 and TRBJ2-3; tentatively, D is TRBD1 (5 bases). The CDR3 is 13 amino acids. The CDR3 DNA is TGTGCTAGCAGTTATCAATACACAGGTACGCAGTATTTT. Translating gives CASSYQYTGTQYF.

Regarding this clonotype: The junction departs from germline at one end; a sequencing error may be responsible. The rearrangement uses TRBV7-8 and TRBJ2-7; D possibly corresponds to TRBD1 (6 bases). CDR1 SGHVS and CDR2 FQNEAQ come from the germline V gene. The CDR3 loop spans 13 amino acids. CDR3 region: CASSRDTAYEPYF. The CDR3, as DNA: TGTGCCAGCAGCCGGGACACGGCCTACGAGCCGTATTTC.

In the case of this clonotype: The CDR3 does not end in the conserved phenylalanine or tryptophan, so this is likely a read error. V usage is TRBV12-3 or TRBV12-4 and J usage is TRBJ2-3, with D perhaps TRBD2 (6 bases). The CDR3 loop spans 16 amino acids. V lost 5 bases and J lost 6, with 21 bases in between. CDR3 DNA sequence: TGTGCCAGCAGTCCCCTGGGGGAGGACCCAAAGGATACGCAGTATCTT. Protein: CASSPLGEDPKDTQYL.

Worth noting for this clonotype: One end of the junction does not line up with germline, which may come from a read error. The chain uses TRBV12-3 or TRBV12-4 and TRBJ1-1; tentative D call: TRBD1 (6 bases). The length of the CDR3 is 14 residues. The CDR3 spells CVSISGVRVTEAFF. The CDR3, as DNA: TGTGTCAGCATCTCAGGGGTTCGGGTCACTGAAGCTTTCTTT.

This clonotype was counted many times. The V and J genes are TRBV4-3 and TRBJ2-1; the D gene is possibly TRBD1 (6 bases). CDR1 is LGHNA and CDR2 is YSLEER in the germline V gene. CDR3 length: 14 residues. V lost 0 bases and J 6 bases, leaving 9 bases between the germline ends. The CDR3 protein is CASSQDWGLNEQFF. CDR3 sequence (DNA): TGCGCCAGCAGCCAAGACTGGGGGCTCAATGAGCAGTTCTTC.

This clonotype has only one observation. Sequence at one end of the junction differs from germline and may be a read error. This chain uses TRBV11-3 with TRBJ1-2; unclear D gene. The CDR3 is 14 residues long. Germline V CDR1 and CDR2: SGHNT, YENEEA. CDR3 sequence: CASSIDEPHYGYTF. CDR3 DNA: TGTGCCAGCAGCATAGATGAGCCGCACTATGGCTACACCTTC.

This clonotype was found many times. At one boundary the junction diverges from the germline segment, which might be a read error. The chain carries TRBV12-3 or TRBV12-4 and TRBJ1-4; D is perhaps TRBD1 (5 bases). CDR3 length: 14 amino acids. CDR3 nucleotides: TGTGCCAGCAGCAAGACGGGGCAGGGTGAAAAACTGGTTTTT. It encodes CASSKTGQGEKLVF.

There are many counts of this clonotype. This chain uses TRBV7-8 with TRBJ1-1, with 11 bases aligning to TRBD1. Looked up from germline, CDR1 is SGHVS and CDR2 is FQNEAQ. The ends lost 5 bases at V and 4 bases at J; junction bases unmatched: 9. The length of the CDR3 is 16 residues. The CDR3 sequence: CASSVGQGGGTTEAFF. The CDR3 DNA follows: TGTGCCAGCAGCGTGGGACAGGGGGGGGGGACCACTGAAGCTTTCTTT.

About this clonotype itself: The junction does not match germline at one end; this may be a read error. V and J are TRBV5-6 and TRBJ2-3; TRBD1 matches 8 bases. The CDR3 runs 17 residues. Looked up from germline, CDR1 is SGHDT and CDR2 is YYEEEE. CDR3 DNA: TGTGCCAGCAGCGTAGGCCGGGACAGGATTAACACAGATACGCACTTTTTT. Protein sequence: CASSVGRDRINTDTHFF.

CDR3 DNA: TGCGCCAGCAGCCATCCCGGTAGGGGAACTGAAGCTTTCTTT. It translates to CASSHPGRGTEAFF. V and J are TRBV4-1 and TRBJ1-1; a weak D match, TRBD1 (5 bases). Trimming shortened V by 3 bases and J by 5 bases, and 13 bases separated the two germline ends. CDR1 MGHRA and CDR2 YSYEKL come from the germline V gene. This CDR3 region has 14 residues.

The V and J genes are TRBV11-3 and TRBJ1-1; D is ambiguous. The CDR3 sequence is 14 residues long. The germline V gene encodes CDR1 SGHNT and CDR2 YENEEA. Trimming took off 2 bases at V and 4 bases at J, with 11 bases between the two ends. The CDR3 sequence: CASSLKVAITEAFF. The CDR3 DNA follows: TGTGCCAGCAGCTTAAAAGTGGCGATCACTGAAGCTTTCTTT.

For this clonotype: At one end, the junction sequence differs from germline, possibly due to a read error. The CDR3 loop is CVINSGTENSPFHF. The CDR3 bases are TGTGTCATCAATTCCGGGACGGAGAATTCACCCTTCCACTTT. The V and J genes are TRBV6-1 and TRBJ1-6; D is possibly TRBD1 (5 bases). The CDR3 loop spans 14 amino acids. Germline CDR1 is MNHNS and CDR2 is SASEGT.

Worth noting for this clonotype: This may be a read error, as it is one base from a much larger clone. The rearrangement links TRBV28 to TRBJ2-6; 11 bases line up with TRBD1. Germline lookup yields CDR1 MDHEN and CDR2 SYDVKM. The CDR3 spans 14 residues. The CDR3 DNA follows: TGTGCCAGCAGAGGGACAGGGGGTGTCAACCTCCTGACTTTC. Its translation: CASRGTGGVNLLTF.

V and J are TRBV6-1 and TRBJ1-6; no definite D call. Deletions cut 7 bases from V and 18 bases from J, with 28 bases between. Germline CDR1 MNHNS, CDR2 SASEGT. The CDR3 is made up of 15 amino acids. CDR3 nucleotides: TGTGCCAGCACCCGATATTCGCCCTTGGAGTCACCTTCCCACTTT. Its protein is CASTRYSPLESPSHF.

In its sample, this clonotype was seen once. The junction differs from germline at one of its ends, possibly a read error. This CDR3 is CASSQDVLAGVDTRYF. CDR3 bases: TGCGCCAGCAGCCAAGATGTACTAGCGGGGGTAGATACGCGGTATTTT. This sequence joins TRBV4-1 and TRBJ2-3; 11 nucleotides match TRBD2. The CDR3 spans 16 residues. Germline CDR1 and CDR2: MGHRA and YSYEKL.

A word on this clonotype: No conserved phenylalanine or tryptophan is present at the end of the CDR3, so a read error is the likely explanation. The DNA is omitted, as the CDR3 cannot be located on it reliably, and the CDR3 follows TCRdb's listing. CDR3 residues: CASSLAGPLNTETFL. V usage is TRBV12-3 or TRBV12-4 and J usage is TRBJ1-1. A total of 15 residues make up the CDR3, ends included.

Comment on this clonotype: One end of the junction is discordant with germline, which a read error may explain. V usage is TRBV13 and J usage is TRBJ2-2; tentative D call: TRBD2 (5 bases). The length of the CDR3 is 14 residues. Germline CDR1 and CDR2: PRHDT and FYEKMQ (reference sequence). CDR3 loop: CASSLGRYAGERFF. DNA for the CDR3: TGTGCCAGCAGCTTGGGCCGATACGCCGGGGAGCGGTTTTTT. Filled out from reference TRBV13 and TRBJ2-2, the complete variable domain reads AAGVIQSPRHLIKEKRETATLKCYPIPRHDTVYWYQQGPGQDPQFLISFYEKMQSDKGSIPDRFSAQQFSDYHSELNMSSLELGDSALYFCASSLGRYAGERFFGEGSRLTVL.

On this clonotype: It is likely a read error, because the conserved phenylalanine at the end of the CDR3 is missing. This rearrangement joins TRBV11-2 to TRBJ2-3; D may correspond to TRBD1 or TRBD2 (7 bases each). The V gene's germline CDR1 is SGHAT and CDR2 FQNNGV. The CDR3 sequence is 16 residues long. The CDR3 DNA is TGTGCCCGCAGTCGCAGGGGGGGCCTAATCACAGATACGCAGTATCTT. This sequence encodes CARSRRGGLITDTQYL.

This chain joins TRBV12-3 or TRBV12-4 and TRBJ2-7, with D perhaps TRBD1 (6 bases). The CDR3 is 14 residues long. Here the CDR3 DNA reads TGTGTCACCAGTTCCCTACAGGGTTCCAACGAGCAGTACTTC. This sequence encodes CVTSSLQGSNEQYF.

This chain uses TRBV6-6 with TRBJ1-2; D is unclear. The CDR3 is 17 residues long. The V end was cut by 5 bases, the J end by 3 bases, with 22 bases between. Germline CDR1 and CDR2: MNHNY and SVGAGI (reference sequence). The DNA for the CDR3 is TGTGCCAGCAGTACCTATGCGGCGCAGACCGTGCACTATGGCTACACCTTC. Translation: CASSTYAAQTVHYGYTF.

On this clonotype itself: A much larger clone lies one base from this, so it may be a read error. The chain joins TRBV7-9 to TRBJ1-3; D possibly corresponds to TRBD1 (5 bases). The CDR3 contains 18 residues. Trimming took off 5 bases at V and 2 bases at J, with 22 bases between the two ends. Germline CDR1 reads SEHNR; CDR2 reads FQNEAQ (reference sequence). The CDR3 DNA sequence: TGTGCCAGCAGCCCGCAAGGGGATGGACTAAGCCCTGGAAACACCATATATTTT. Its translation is CASSPQGDGLSPGNTIYF.